The text below deals with one TCR beta chain. Antigen specificity is unknown. CDR1 is SGHTA and CDR2 is FQGNSA in the germline V gene. CDR3 length: 17 residues. The source of the sample is a study of monozygotic twins with inflammatory bowel disease. Whole-study findings and limits: Among T cells, the various subtypes were not distinguishable. Results did not support any single strong IBD-associated signal or clonotype.

No DNA is given; TCRdb re-called the 5' RACE reads and lists each CDR3 protein once. The sample totals some 440,000 distinct CDR3 sequences. The sample taken for sequencing was blood. This clonotype was obtained from a human donor with ulcerative colitis or Crohn's disease, or a healthy co-twin of an affected twin (not recorded which). This chain joins TRBV7-2 and TRBJ2-2; there is no DNA to check the TCRdb D call of TRBD2. The CDR3 sequence: CASSLAPSGSPTGELFF.